This TCR beta chain was identified during a study of blood T cell repertoires in COVID-19. Overall study: Some COVID-19 samples were acute and others convalescent; all came from the United States, Italy and Spain. Sources were T cells, B-cell-depleted T cells, or PBMCs; the material itself was cDNA or gDNA.

In this sample, this clone turned up once. J was trimmed by 4 bases and V by 1 base; bases with no gene match: 1. The germline CDR1 and CDR2 sequences are LGHDT and YNNKEL (reference sequence). This CDR3 contains 14 residues. In the authors' methods: Using reference gene primer amplification, nucleated cell counts were estimated. Clones were read by immunoSEQ multiplex PCR, and TCRdb kept only the in-frame ones, dropping some. The V and J calls and clone size are taken from that table; D and trimming were inferred from the DNA. The repertoire includes 270,000 or so clones, approximately 81% of them detected once, and 6.6% sits in the top ten. Contact with a PCR-confirmed or clinician-diagnosed COVID-19 case occurred within 2 weeks of entry.

Sequencing input: PBMCs or T cells enriched from blood (not recorded which). This TCR came from a woman between 50 and 59 years old who had been exposed to COVID-19. The chain employs TRBV3-1 (or the pseudogene TRBV3-2) and TRBJ2-4; TRBD2 aligns across 7 bases. CDR3 nucleotide sequence: TGTGCCAGCAGCCAAGGCGGGGGTAAAAACATTCAGTACTTC. Translated, it gives CASSQGGGKNIQYF.